Each of the 8 T cell receptor beta chains below was sequenced from the same sample in a study of cytomegalovirus exposure and HLA in healthy donors (dated by TCRdb to the late 2010s). Library preparation was by the immunoSEQ multiplex PCR assay. The multiplex PCR relied on a mix of 60 forward primers for TCR Vbeta segments and 13 reverse primers for TCR Jbeta segments. What TCRdb holds here is the immuneACCESS table cut down to in-frame rearrangements. Part of the clones is not present; checked against another copy, under half of the missing clones reflect an unresolved V gene, and the others are unexplained. The sample profile shows roughly 84,000 clones; 78% of them were found once. Around 5.8% of the sample is taken by the ten largest. What was sequenced was PBMCs. Source of these receptors: a male donor in good health and CMV-seropositive.

V gene TRBV19 combines with J gene TRBJ1-2; D is ambiguous. With 4 bases removed from V and 6 bases from J, the gap between germline ends came to 21 bases. The germline CDR1 and CDR2 sequences are LNHDA and SQIVND (reference sequence). This CDR3 is built from 16 residues. The CDR3 DNA reads as TGTGCCAGTAGTAATATGCCCGGGAGACAAAAAGATGGCTACACCTTC. Translated, it gives CASSNMPGRQKDGYTF.

DNA of the CDR3: TGTGCCAGCAGCTCGACAGGGGGCCCACTAAGCTACGAGCAGTACTTC. It is translated as CASSSTGGPLSYEQYF. The chain recombines TRBV13 with TRBJ2-7; 10 positions agree with TRBD1. This CDR3 region has 16 residues. Germline loops: CDR1 PRHDT, CDR2 FYEKMQ (reference sequence). The ends lost 4 bases at V and 3 bases at J; junction bases unmatched: 9.

The V and J genes are TRBV6-1 and TRBJ2-3, with 7 nucleotides matching TRBD2. The CDR3 extends over 14 amino acids. Germline V lookup: CDR1 MNHNS, CDR2 SASEGT. The trim removed 8 bases at V and 2 bases at J, leaving 7 bases unmatched. CDR3: CASRPGTNTDTQYF. The CDR3 DNA reads as TGTGCCAGCCGACCGGGGACTAACACAGATACGCAGTATTTT.

The chain joins TRBV7-6 to TRBJ2-5; 8 bases fit TRBD2. Near its end, the DNA agrees better with TRBJ2-7, so the J call may be wrong. CDR1 and CDR2 (germline): SGHVS, FNYEAQ. The CDR3 extends over 15 amino acids. CDR3: CASRPMAGGTYEQYF. The CDR3 DNA sequence: TGTGCCAGCAGACCGATGGCGGGAGGAACCTACGAGCAGTACTTC.

The CDR3 nucleotides read TGTGCCAGTCGGGGGGGACAGATGAATCAGCCCCAGCATTTT. Translating gives CASRGGQMNQPQHF. This chain links TRBV19 with TRBJ1-5; 7 bases align to TRBD1. V lost 8 bases, J lost 4 bases, and 8 bases stayed unmatched. CDR3 size: 14 residues. Germline V gene sequence: CDR1 LNHDA, CDR2 SQIVND (reference sequence).

This chain connects TRBV5-1 to TRBJ2-1, with 7 bases fitting TRBD1. V trimming: 3 bases; J trimming: 6 bases; junction bases outside the gene matches: 6. Per the germline V gene, CDR1 is SGHRS and CDR2 is YFSETQ. The CDR3 runs 14 residues. CDR3 nucleotide sequence: TGCGCCAGCAGCTCCCGACAGGGCTCCAATGAGCAGTTCTTC. It translates to CASSSRQGSNEQFF.

The chain uses TRBV10-3 and TRBJ2-7; TRBD2 aligns across 8 bases. From germline, CDR1 is ENHRY and CDR2 SYGVKD. This CDR3 contains 14 residues. V was clipped by 4 bases and J by 3 bases; unmatched bases: 5. The DNA of the CDR3 is TGTGCCATCAGTGTAGATAGCGGGATCTACGAGCAGTACTTC. The encoded protein is CAISVDSGIYEQYF.

J is TRBJ1-4 and V is TRBV4-3; the D gene is possibly TRBD1 (6 bases). CDR1 is LGHNA, CDR2 YSLEER, per germline. V lost 3 bases, J lost 14 bases, and 25 bases lay in between. The CDR3 contains 16 residues. CDR3 loop: CASSQVRDIPTGELFF. The CDR3 nucleotides read TGCGCCAGCAGCCAGGTCCGGGACATCCCCACTGGTGAGCTGTTTTTT.